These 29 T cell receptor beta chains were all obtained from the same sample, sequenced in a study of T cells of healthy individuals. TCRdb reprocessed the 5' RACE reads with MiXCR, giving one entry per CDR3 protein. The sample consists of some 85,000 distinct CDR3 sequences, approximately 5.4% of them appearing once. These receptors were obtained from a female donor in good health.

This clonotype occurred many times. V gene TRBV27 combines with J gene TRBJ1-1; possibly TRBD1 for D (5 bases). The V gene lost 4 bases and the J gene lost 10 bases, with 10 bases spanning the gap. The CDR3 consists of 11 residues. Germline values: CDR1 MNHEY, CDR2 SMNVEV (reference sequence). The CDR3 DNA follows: TGTGCCAGCAGTTCTACAGGAGCAGCTTTCTTT. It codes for CASSSTGAAFF.

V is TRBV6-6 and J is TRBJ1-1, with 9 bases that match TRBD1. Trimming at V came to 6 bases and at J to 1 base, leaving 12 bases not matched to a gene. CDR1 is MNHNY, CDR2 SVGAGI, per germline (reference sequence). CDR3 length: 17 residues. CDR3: CASRTPRTGAENTEAFF. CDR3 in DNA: TGTGCCAGCAGGACCCCCCGGACAGGGGCCGAGAACACTGAAGCTTTCTTT.

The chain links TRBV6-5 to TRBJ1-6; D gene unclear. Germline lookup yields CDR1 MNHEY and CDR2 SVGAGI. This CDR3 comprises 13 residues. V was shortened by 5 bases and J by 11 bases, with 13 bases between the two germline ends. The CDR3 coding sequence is TGTGCCAGCAGTCAGAGGGAACTAACACCCCTCCACTTT. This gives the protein CASSQRELTPLHF.

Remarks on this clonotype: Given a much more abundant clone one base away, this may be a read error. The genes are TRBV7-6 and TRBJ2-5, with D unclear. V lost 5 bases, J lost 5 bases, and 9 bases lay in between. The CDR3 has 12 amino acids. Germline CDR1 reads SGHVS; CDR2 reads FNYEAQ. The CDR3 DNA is TGTGCCAGCAGCGAAGCGTGGGAGACCCAGTACTTC. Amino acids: CASSEAWETQYF.

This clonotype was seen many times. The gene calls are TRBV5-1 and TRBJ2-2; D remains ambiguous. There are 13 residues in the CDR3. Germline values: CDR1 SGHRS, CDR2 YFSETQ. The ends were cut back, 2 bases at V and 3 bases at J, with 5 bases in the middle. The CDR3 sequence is CASSFGDTGELFF. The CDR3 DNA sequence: TGCGCCAGCAGCTTCGGCGACACCGGGGAGCTGTTTTTT.

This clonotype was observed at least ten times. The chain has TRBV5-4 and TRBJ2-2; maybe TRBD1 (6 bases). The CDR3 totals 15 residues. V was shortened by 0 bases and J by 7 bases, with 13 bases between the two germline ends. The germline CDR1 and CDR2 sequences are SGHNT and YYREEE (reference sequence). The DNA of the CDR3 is TGTGCCAGCAGCTTGGCACAGGGAAGGGGCGGGGAGCTGTTTTTT. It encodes CASSLAQGRGGELFF.

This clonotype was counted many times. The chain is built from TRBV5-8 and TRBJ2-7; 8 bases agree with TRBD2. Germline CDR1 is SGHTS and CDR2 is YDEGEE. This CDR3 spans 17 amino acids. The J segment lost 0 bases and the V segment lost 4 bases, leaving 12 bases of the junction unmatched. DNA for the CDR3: TGTGCCAGCAGCGCGGAGCGACTAGCGATGATCTCCTACGAGCAGTACTTC. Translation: CASSAERLAMISYEQYF.

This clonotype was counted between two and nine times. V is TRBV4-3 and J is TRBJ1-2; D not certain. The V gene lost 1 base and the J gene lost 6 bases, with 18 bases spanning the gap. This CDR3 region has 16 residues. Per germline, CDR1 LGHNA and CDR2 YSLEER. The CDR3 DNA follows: TGCGCCAGCAGCCAAGCCCCGGGGAACATCTCTCATGGCTACACCTTC. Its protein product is CASSQAPGNISHGYTF.

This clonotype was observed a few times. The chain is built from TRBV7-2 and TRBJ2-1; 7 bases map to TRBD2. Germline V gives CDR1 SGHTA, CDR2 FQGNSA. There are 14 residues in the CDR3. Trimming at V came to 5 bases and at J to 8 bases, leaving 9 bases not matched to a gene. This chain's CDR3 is CASSPTRDYDEQFF. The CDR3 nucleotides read TGTGCCAGCAGCCCAACTAGGGACTATGATGAGCAGTTCTTC.

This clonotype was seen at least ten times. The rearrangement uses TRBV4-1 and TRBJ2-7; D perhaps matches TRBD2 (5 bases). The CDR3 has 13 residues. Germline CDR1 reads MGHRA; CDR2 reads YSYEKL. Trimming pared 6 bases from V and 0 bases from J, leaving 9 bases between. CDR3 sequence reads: CASRGLGSYEQYF. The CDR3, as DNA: TGCGCCAGCAGAGGACTGGGCTCCTACGAGCAGTACTTC.

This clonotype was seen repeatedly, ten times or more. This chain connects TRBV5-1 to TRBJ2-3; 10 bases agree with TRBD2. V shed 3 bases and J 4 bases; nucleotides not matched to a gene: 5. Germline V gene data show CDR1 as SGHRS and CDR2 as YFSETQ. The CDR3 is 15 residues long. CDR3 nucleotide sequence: TGCGCCAGCAGCTCCCTAGCGGGAGCGCCAGATACGCAGTATTTT. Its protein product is CASSSLAGAPDTQYF.

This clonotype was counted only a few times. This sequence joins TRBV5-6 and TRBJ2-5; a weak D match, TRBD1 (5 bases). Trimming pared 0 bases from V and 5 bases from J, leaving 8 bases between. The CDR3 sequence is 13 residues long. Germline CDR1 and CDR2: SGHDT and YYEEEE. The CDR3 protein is CASSLAWGETQYF. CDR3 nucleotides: TGTGCCAGCAGCTTGGCGTGGGGCGAGACCCAGTACTTC.

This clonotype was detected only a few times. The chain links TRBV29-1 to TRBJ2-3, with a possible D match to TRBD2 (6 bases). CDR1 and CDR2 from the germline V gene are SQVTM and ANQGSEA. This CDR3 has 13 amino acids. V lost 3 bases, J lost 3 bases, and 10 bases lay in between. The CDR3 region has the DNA TGCAGCGTTGATATCGGGAGTACAGATACGCAGTATTTT. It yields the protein CSVDIGSTDTQYF.

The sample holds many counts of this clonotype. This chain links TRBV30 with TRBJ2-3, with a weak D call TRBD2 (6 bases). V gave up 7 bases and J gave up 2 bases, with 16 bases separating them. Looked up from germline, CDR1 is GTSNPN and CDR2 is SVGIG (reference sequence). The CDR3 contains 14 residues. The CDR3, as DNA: TGTGCCTCCAGCACTAGCTCCTTCACAGATACGCAGTATTTT. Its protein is CASSTSSFTDTQYF.

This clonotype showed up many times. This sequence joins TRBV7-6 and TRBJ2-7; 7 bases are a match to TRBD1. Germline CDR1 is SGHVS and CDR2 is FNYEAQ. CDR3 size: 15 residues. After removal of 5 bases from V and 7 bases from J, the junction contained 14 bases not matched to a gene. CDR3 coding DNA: TGTGCCAGCAGCCCCACAGGGGCTTCAAGGGGAGAGCAGTACTTC. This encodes CASSPTGASRGEQYF. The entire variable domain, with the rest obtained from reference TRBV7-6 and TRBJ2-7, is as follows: GAGVSQSPRYKVTKRGQDVALRCDPISGHVSLYWYRQALGQGPEFLTYFNYEAQQDKSGLPNDRFSAERPEGSISTLTIQRTEQRDSAMYRCASSPTGASRGEQYFGPGTRLTVT.

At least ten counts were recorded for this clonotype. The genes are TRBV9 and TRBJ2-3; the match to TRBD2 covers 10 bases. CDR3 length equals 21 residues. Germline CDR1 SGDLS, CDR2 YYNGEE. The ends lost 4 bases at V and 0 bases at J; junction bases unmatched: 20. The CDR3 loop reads CASSPEAPSGSLPKSTDTQYF. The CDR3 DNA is TGTGCCAGCAGCCCAGAGGCCCCTAGCGGGAGTCTCCCGAAAAGCACAGATACGCAGTATTTT.

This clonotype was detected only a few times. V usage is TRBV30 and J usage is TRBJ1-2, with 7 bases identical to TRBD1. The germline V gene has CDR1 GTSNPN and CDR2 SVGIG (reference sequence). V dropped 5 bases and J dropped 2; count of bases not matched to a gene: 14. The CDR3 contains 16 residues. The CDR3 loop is CAWDQDRAEGNYGYTF. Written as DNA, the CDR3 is TGTGCCTGGGACCAAGACAGGGCCGAAGGCAACTATGGCTACACCTTC.

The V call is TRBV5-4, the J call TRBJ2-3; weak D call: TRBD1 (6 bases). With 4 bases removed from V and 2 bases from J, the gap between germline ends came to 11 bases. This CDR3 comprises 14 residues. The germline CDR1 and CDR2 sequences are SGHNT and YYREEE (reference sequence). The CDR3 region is CASSQGTYTDTQYF. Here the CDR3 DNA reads TGTGCCAGCAGCCAAGGGACATACACAGATACGCAGTATTTT.

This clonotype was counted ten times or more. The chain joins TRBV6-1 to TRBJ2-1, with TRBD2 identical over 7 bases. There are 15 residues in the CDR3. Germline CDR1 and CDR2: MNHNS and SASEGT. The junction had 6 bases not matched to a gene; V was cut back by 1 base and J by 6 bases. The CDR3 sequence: CASSEGASGRNEQFF. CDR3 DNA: TGTGCCAGCAGTGAAGGGGCTAGCGGACGCAATGAGCAGTTCTTC.

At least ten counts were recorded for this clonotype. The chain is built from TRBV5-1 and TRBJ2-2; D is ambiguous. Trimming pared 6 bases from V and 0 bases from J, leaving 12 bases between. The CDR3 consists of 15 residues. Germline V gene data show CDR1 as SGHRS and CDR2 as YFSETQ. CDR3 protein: CASNSGDANTGELFF. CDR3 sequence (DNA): TGCGCCAGCAATTCGGGTGACGCGAACACCGGGGAGCTGTTTTTT.

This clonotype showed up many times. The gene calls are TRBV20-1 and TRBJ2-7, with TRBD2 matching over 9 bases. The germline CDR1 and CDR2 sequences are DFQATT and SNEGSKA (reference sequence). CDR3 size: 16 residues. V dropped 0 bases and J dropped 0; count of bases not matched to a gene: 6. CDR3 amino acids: CSARDIAGGDSYEQYF. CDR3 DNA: TGCAGTGCTAGAGATATTGCGGGGGGGGACTCCTACGAGCAGTACTTC.

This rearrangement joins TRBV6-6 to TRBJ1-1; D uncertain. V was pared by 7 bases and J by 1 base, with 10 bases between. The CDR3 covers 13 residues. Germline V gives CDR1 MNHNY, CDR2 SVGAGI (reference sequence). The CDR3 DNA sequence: TGTGCCAGCATGAGAAGGCAGAACACTGAAGCTTTCTTT. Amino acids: CASMRRQNTEAFF.

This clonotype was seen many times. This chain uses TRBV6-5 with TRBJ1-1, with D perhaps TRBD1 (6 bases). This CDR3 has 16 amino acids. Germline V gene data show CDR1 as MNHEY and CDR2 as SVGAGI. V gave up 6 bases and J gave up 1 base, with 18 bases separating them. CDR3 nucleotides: TGTGCCAGCAGCCTCTTCCAAACACAGGGGAACACTGAAGCTTTCTTT. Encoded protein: CASSLFQTQGNTEAFF.

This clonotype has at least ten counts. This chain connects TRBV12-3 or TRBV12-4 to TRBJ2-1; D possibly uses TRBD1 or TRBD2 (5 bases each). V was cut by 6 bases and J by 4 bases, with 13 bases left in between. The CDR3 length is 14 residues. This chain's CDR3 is CASRSGTVYNEQFF. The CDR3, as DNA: TGTGCCAGCAGGTCCGGGACGGTGTACAATGAGCAGTTCTTC.

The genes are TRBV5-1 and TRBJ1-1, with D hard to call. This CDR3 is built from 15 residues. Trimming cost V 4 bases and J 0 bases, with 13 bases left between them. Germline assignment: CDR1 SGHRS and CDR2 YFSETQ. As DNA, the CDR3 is TGCGCCAGCAGCCCAGGACGGAACCTGAACACTGAAGCTTTCTTT. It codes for CASSPGRNLNTEAFF.

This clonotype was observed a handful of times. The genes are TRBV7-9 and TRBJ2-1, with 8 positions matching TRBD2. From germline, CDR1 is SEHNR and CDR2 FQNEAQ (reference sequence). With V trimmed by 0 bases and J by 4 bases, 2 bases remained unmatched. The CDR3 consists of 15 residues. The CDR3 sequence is CASSLASGAYNEQFF. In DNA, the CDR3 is TGTGCCAGCAGCTTAGCTAGCGGGGCATACAATGAGCAGTTCTTC.

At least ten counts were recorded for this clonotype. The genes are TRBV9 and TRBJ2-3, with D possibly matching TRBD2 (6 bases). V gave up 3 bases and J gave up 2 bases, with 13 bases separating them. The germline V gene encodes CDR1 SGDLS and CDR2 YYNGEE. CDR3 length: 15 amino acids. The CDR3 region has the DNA TGTGCCAGCAGCGGCGGGGTCCAAAACACAGATACGCAGTATTTT. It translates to CASSGGVQNTDTQYF. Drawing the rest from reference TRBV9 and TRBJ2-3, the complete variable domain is DSGVTQTPKHLITATGQRVTLRCSPRSGDLSVYWYQQSLDQGLQFLIQYYNGEERAKGNILERFSAQQFPDLHSELNLSSLELGDSALYFCASSGGVQNTDTQYFGPGTRLTVL.

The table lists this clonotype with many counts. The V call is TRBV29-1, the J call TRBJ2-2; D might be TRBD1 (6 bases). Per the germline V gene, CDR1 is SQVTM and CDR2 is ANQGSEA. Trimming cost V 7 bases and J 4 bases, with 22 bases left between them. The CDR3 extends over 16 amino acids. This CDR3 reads CSGTAGEREGTGELFF. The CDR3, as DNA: TGCAGCGGAACCGCAGGGGAGAGGGAAGGCACCGGGGAGCTGTTTTTT.

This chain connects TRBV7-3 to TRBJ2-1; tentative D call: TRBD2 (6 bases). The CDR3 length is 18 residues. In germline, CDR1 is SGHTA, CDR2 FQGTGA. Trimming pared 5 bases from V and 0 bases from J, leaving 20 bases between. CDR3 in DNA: TGTGCCAGCAGCCCCACGGGAGCAGGGCTGAGCTCCTACAATGAGCAGTTCTTC. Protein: CASSPTGAGLSSYNEQFF.